The clone carrying this T cell receptor (beta chain) was detected only a few times. Antigen: not known. V was shortened by 0 bases and J by 4 bases, with 9 bases between the two germline ends. The V gene's germline CDR1 is GTSNPN and CDR2 SVGIG (reference sequence). This CDR3 region has 14 residues. This entry is derived from a study of T-cell memory formation after mild COVID-19. Study as a whole: TCR clusters mostly belonged to single donors. Study-wide points: Day 15 to 85 contracting clones showed balanced CD4/CD8; later expanders leaned CD4+. Within pre-infection memory, some responding clones were found, suggesting cross-reactive memory joined.

Constant-segment-primed 5'RACE gave TCR alpha and TCR beta cDNA libraries with sample barcodes and UMIs. TCRdb reprocessed the 5' RACE reads with MiXCR, giving one entry per CDR3 protein. The sample lists 400,000 or so distinct CDR3 sequences; around 20% were seen once. This chain connects TRBV30 to TRBJ1-4; D ambiguous. The receptor comes from an adult woman who had mild COVID-19 (a few samples of this study predate the infection). Cell type and time point are not known. The sequenced sample consisted of PBMCs or a T cell subset sorted from them (not recorded which). CDR3 sequence (DNA): TGTGCCTGGAGTGTAGGGCAGAGTAATGAAAAACTGTTTTTT. Protein: CAWSVGQSNEKLFF.